This entry lists 20 T cell receptor beta chains sequenced from one sample in a study of blood T cell repertoires in COVID-19. Sequenced by immunoSEQ multiplex PCR; TCRdb stores in-frame clones only, minus some. The table includes 100,000 to 150,000 clones, approximately 89% detected once. Sequenced material: peripheral blood. These receptors were obtained from a woman aged 60-70 years with acute or convalescent COVID-19.

The chain employs TRBV6-6 and TRBJ1-5; 7 bases match TRBD1. Per germline, CDR1 MNHNY and CDR2 SVGAGI (reference sequence). The CDR3 loop spans 14 amino acids. V lost 6 bases and J lost 2; bases outside the gene matches: 4. The chain's CDR3 is CASRAGGGNQPQHF. CDR3 nucleotides: TGTGCCAGCAGGGCAGGGGGAGGCAATCAGCCCCAGCATTTT.

This sequence joins TRBV9 and TRBJ1-6; 9 bases line up with TRBD1. Germline V gene sequence: CDR1 SGDLS, CDR2 YYNGEE. Germline trimming cut 0 bases from V and 10 bases from J; bases unmatched to any gene: 11. This CDR3 is 17 amino acids long. The CDR3 is CASSVAVGGQGGSPLHF. The CDR3 region has the DNA TGTGCCAGCAGCGTAGCGGTCGGGGGACAGGGAGGATCACCCCTCCACTTT.

The chain has TRBV10-3 and TRBJ2-7, with a tentative D call TRBD2 (8 bases). The V and J ends lost 11 bases and 2 bases respectively, with 19 bases between them. There are 14 residues in the CDR3. Germline V gives CDR1 ENHRY, CDR2 SYGVKD. The DNA for the CDR3 is TGTGCCTCTCAGCGGGGGACAGCAACCTACGAGCAGTACTTC. Its protein is CASQRGTATYEQYF.

This clone appeared a single time. The chain couples TRBV3-1 (or the pseudogene TRBV3-2) to TRBJ2-1; D remains unclear. Germline V gene lookup returns CDR1 LGHDT and CDR2 YNNKEL (reference sequence). The germline V and J ends were trimmed by 6 bases and 2 bases, with 11 bases remaining between them. The CDR3 contains 14 residues. The DNA of the CDR3 is TGTGCCAGCAGTCCCAACCTAGCCTACAATGAGCAGTTCTTC. Its protein is CASSPNLAYNEQFF.

V and J are TRBV7-8 and TRBJ2-1, with TRBD2 identical over 16 bases. The junction had 9 bases not matched to a gene; V was cut back by 3 bases and J by 7 bases. In germline, CDR1 is SGHVS, CDR2 FQNEAQ. The CDR3 is 18 amino acids. The CDR3 loop reads CASSFIGTSGREGNEQFF. CDR3 sequence (DNA): TGTGCCAGCAGCTTCATCGGGACTAGCGGGAGGGAAGGGAATGAGCAGTTCTTC.

The gene calls are TRBV19 and TRBJ1-1; 9 bases fit TRBD1. The CDR3 spans 15 residues. Germline V gene lookup returns CDR1 LNHDA and CDR2 SQIVND (reference sequence). The J segment lost 0 bases and the V segment lost 7 bases, leaving 6 bases of the junction unmatched. The CDR3: CASTGTGLMNTEAFF. DNA for the CDR3: TGTGCCAGTACTGGGACAGGGCTGATGAACACTGAAGCTTTCTTT.

The chain has TRBV7-3 and TRBJ2-1; 8 nucleotides align to TRBD2. V lost 1 base, J lost 6 bases, and 8 bases stayed unmatched. Germline values: CDR1 SGHTA, CDR2 FQGTGA. The CDR3 spans 16 residues. The CDR3 here is CASSLSTGLAVNEQFF. Written as DNA, the CDR3 is TGTGCCAGCAGCTTAAGTACTGGACTAGCTGTCAATGAGCAGTTCTTC.

This sequence joins TRBV5-3 and TRBJ2-1; the match to TRBD1 covers 11 bases. TRBV5-3 is an ORF for which the function is uncertain. With V trimmed by 4 bases and J by 10 bases, 10 bases remained unmatched. This CDR3 has 15 amino acids. The CDR3 protein is CARSPDRGQPREQFF. In DNA form, the CDR3 reads TGTGCCAGAAGCCCGGACAGGGGGCAACCGAGGGAGCAGTTCTTC.

The J gene is TRBJ1-2, the V gene TRBV6-6, with D perhaps TRBD1 (6 bases). The germline V and J ends were trimmed by 6 bases and 4 bases, with 12 bases remaining between them. The germline V gene encodes CDR1 MNHNY and CDR2 SVGAGI (reference sequence). The CDR3 is 13 residues long. The CDR3 here is CASRPPGAYGYTF. The CDR3 DNA reads TGTGCCAGCAGACCCCCAGGGGCCTATGGCTACACCTTC.

The chain recombines TRBV27 with TRBJ2-1; 7 nucleotides agree with TRBD1. The V and J ends lost 6 bases and 6 bases, in that order; junction bases with no gene match: 14. The germline CDR1 and CDR2 sequences are MNHEY and SMNVEV (reference sequence). This CDR3 region has 16 residues. The CDR3 loop reads CASSPNTGAGPNEQFF. CDR3 nucleotide sequence: TGTGCCAGCAGCCCCAACACAGGGGCCGGCCCCAATGAGCAGTTCTTC.

This clone was picked up a small number of times. The V gene is TRBV7-9, the J gene TRBJ2-7; no clear D. The CDR3 runs to 13 residues. V lost 1 base and J 3 bases, leaving 7 bases between the germline ends. CDR1 is SEHNR, CDR2 FQNEAQ, per germline (reference sequence). Written as DNA, the CDR3 is TGTGCCAGCAGCTTAGGCGGCCTCTACGAGCAGTACTTC. Translated: CASSLGGLYEQYF.

CDR3 DNA sequence: TGTGCCAGCAGTTTAGGGACTAGCGGGAGGGGGGACATTCAGTACTTC. Its translation is CASSLGTSGRGDIQYF. This chain links TRBV27 with TRBJ2-4, with 16 bases that match TRBD2. With V trimmed by 2 bases and J by 8 bases, 3 bases remained unmatched. The germline gives CDR1 MNHEY, CDR2 SMNVEV (reference sequence). This CDR3 has 16 residues.

The rearrangement uses TRBV5-1 and TRBJ2-2, with 9 bases lining up with TRBD2. The CDR3 covers 16 residues. Unmatched junction bases numbered 13, after V lost 7 bases and J lost 6 bases. Germline CDR1 is SGHRS and CDR2 is YFSETQ. The CDR3 nucleotides are TGCGCCAGCGCGCGGGGCGGGAGGGCCCACCCCGGGGAGCTGTTTTTT. Translated, it gives CASARGGRAHPGELFF.

The chain couples TRBV28 to TRBJ1-5; D unresolved. V was pared by 5 bases and J by 9 bases, with 11 bases between. Germline CDR1 is MDHEN and CDR2 is SYDVKM. This CDR3 comprises 12 residues. For the CDR3, the DNA is TGTGCCAGCAGTCAGAGTCTAGGGCCCCAGCATTTT. Translated, it gives CASSQSLGPQHF. The entire variable domain, with the rest obtained from reference TRBV28 and TRBJ1-5, is as follows: DVKVTQSSRYLVKRTGEKVFLECVQDMDHENMFWYRQDPGLGLRLIYFSYDVKMKEKGDIPEGYSVSREKKERFSLILESASTNQTSMYLCASSQSLGPQHFGDGTRLSIL.

Here the CDR3 DNA reads TGTGCCAGCAGCGCGAGTTTGACAGGGGACCAGCCCCAGCATTTT. Its protein product is CASSASLTGDQPQHF. The chain employs TRBV9 and TRBJ1-5; TRBD1 matches at 8 bases. The CDR3 length is 15 residues. V shed 3 bases, J shed 7 bases, and the junction held 9 bases outside the gene matches. Germline V gene data show CDR1 as SGDLS and CDR2 as YYNGEE.

The chain couples TRBV7-2 to TRBJ1-2, with 8 bases identical to TRBD1. Germline V gene sequence: CDR1 SGHTA, CDR2 FQGNSA. The CDR3 loop spans 14 amino acids. V was pared by 5 bases and J by 7 bases, with 9 bases of the junction left unmatched. The CDR3 protein is CASSPGGARFGYTF. The CDR3, as DNA: TGTGCCAGCAGCCCAGGGGGCGCGAGGTTTGGCTACACCTTC.

The chain employs TRBV30 and TRBJ2-7, with D possibly being TRBD1 (5 bases). V lost 2 bases and J lost 3, with 8 bases in between. Germline V CDR1 and CDR2: GTSNPN, SVGIG (reference sequence). The CDR3 runs 12 residues. CDR3 loop: CAWSPTGYEQYF. The CDR3 DNA follows: TGTGCCTGGAGTCCCACAGGCTACGAGCAGTACTTC. Supplemented by reference TRBV30 and TRBJ2-7, the full variable domain reads SQTIHQWPATLVQPVGSPLSLECTVEGTSNPNLYWYRQAAGRGLQLLFYSVGIGQISSEVPQNLSASRPQDRQFILSSKKLLLSDSGFYLCAWSPTGYEQYFGPGTRLTVT.

V and J are TRBV2 and TRBJ1-4; D is perhaps TRBD1 (6 bases). CDR1 is SNHLY, CDR2 FYNNEI, per germline. V was shortened by 6 bases and J by 4 bases, with 15 bases between the two germline ends. The CDR3 length is 15 residues. CDR3 region: CASRRGGYGNEKLFF. CDR3 bases: TGTGCCAGCAGGAGGGGGGGGTATGGTAATGAAAAACTGTTTTTT.

This clone was seen a single time. The V and J genes are TRBV4-1 and TRBJ1-2; tentative D call: TRBD1 (5 bases). Germline CDR1 reads MGHRA; CDR2 reads YSYEKL. V lost 1 base and J 1 base, leaving 7 bases between the germline ends. The CDR3 covers 14 residues. For the CDR3, the DNA is TGCGCCAGCAGCCAAGGGGGGGATAACTATGGCTACACCTTC. Its translation: CASSQGGDNYGYTF.

This clone was observed a few times. The CDR3 DNA is TGCAGCGTTGAGGGTCCGGGTGGCTACACCTTC. Amino acid sequence: CSVEGPGGYTF. The J gene is TRBJ1-2, the V gene TRBV29-1; D not certain. Germline V gene sequence: CDR1 SQVTM, CDR2 ANQGSEA. Trimming removed 3 bases at V and 7 bases at J, with 9 bases between. The CDR3 has 11 residues.